This T cell receptor beta chain emerged from a study of beta chain features in type 1 diabetes. V lost 9 bases, J lost 4 bases, and 16 bases lay in between. Germline V gene sequence: CDR1 SGHTA, CDR2 FQGNSA. The CDR3 loop spans 14 amino acids. Of the isolated RNA, all was reverse transcribed, and so the sequenced material was expressed TCRB transcripts. TCRdb's table, derived via immunoSEQ multiplex PCR, lists solely in-frame clones and lacks some. The sample shows some 410,000 clones, 14% of them seen only once. Material: naive CD4+ T cells from blood. V gene TRBV7-2 combines with J gene TRBJ1-5; D may be TRBD1 (5 bases). The sequence came from a man aged 30 to 45 in good health. The chain's CDR3 is CASRPTGLNQPQHF. DNA of the CDR3: TGTGCCAGTCGCCCCACAGGCCTTAATCAGCCCCAGCATTTT.